This T cell receptor beta chain was identified in a study of blood T cell repertoires in COVID-19. Study context: Sites in the United States, Italy and Spain provided acute and convalescent COVID-19 samples.

Authors' methods: It was from reference gene primer amplification that nucleated cell counts were estimated. This table comes from immunoSEQ multiplex PCR, and its TCRdb copy is limited to in-frame clones, with some not included. V and J calls and clone size are those listed in that table; D and trimming were worked out from the DNA. The data hold 120,000 to 150,000 clones, with about three quarters observed a single time. Germline CDR1 reads LGHDT; CDR2 reads YNNKEL (reference sequence). The CDR3 length is 18 residues. The V end lost 1 base, the J end lost 4 bases, and 19 bases lay between the germline ends.

The sequenced sample was peripheral blood. The chain recombines TRBV3-1 (or the pseudogene TRBV3-2) with TRBJ2-2, with D perhaps matching TRBD2 (5 bases). The receptor's source is a man between 50 and 59 years old with acute or convalescent COVID-19. The CDR3 DNA is TGTGCCAGCAGCCAAGTTCCCCCGGGGAGATGGGGCACCGGGGAGCTGTTTTTT. It yields the protein CASSQVPPGRWGTGELFF.